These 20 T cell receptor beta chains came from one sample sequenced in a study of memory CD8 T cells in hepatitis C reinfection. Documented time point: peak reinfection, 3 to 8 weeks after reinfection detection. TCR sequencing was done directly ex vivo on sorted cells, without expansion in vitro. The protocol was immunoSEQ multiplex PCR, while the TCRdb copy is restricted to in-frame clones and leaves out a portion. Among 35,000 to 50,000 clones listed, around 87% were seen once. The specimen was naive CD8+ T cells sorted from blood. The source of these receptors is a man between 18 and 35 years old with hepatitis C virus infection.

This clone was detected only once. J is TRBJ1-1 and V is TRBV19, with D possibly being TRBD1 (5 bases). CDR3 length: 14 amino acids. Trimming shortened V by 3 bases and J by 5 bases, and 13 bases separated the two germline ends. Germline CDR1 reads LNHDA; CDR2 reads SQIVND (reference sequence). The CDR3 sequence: CASSMGEGLTEAFF. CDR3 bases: TGTGCCAGTAGTATGGGGGAGGGGCTAACTGAAGCTTTCTTT.

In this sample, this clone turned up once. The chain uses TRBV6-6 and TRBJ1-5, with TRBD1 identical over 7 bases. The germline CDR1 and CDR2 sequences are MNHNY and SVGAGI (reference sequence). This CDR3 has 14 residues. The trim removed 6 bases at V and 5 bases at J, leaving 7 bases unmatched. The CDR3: CASSLQGYDQPQHF. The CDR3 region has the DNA TGTGCCAGCAGCTTACAGGGGTATGATCAGCCCCAGCATTTT.

The DNA of the CDR3 is TGTGCCAGCAGGTCCAACCCCTGGTCCGCGTATGGCTACACCTTC. It codes for CASRSNPWSAYGYTF. The rearrangement joins TRBV5-4 to TRBJ1-2, with no clear D. There are 15 residues in the CDR3. V was pared by 5 bases and J by 5 bases, with 19 bases between. In germline, CDR1 is SGHNT, CDR2 YYREEE (reference sequence). The full variable domain, with the rest looked up from reference TRBV5-4 and TRBJ1-2, is ETGVTQSPTHLIKTRGQQVTLRCSSQSGHNTVSWYQQALGQGPQFIFQYYREEENGRGNFPPRFSGLQFPNYSSELNVNALELDDSALYLCASRSNPWSAYGYTFGSGTRLTVV.

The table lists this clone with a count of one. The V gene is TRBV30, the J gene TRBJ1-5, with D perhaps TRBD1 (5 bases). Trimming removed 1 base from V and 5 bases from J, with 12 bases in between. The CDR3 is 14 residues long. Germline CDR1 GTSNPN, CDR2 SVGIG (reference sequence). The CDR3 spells CAWSDRQGYQPQHF. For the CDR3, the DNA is TGTGCCTGGAGTGATAGGCAGGGCTATCAGCCCCAGCATTTT.

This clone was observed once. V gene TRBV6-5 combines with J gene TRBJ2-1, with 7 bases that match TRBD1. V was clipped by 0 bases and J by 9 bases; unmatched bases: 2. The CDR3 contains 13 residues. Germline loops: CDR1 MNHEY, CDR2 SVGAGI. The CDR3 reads CASSYSTGSEQFF. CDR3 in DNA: TGTGCCAGCAGTTACTCGACAGGGTCTGAGCAGTTCTTC.

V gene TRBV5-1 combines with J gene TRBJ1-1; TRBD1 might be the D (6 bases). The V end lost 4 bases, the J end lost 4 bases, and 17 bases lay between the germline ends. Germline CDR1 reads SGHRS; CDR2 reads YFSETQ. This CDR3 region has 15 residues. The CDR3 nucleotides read TGCGCCAGCAGCAGTTTACAGGGTTATGGCACTGAAGCTTTCTTT. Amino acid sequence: CASSSLQGYGTEAFF.

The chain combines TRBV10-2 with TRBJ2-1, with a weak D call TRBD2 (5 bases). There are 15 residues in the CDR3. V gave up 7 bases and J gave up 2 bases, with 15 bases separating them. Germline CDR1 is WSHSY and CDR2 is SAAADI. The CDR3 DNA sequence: TGCGCCAGCACCACGTCTAGCCATACCTACAATGAGCAGTTCTTC. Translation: CASTTSSHTYNEQFF.

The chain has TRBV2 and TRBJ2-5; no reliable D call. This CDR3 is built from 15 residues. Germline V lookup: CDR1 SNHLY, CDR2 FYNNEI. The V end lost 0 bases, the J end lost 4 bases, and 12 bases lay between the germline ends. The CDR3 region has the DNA TGTGCCAGCAGTGAAGCGCTTAGTCTAGGAGAGACCCAGTACTTC. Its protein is CASSEALSLGETQYF. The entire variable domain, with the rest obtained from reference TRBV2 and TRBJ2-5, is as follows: EPEVTQTPSHQVTQMGQEVILRCVPISNHLYFYWYRQILGQKVEFLVSFYNNEISEKSEIFDDQFSVERPDGSNFTLKIRSTKLEDSAMYFCASSEALSLGETQYFGPGTRLLVL.

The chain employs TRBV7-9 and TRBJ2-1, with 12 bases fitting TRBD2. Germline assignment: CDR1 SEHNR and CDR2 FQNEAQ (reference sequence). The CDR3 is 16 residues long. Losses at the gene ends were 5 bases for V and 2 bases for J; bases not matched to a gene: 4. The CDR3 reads CASSIRTSGAYNEQFF. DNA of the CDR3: TGTGCCAGCAGCATCAGGACTAGCGGGGCCTACAATGAGCAGTTCTTC.

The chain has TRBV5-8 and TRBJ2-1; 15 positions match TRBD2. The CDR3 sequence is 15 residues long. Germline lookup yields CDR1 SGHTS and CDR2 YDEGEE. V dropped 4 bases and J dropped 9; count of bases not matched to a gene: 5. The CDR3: CASSLGLAGGVEQFF. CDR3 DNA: TGTGCCAGCAGCCTTGGACTAGCGGGAGGGGTTGAGCAGTTCTTC.

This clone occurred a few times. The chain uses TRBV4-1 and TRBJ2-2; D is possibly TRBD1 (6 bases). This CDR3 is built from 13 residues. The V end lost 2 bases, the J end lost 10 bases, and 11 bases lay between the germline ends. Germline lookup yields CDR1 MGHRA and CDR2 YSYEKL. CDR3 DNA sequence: TGCGCCAGCAGCCAAAGGGACACGGAGGAGCTGTTTTTT. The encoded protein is CASSQRDTEELFF.

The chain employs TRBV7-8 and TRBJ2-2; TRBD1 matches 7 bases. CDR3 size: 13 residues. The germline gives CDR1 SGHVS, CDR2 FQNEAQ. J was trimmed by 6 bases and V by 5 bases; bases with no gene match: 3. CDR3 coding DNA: TGTGCCAGCAGCCGACAGGGACCCGGGGAGCTGTTTTTT. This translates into CASSRQGPGELFF.

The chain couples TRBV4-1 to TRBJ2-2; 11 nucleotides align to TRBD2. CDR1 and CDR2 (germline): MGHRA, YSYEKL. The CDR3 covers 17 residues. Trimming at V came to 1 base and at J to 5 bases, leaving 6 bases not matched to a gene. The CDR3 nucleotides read TGCGCCAGCAGCCAAGCTCGACTAGCGGGGAGTACCGGGGAGCTGTTTTTT. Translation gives CASSQARLAGSTGELFF.

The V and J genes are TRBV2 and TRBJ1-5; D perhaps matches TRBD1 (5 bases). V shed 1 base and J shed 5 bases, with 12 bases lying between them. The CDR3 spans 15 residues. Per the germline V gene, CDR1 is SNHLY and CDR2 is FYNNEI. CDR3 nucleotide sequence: TGTGCCAGCAGTGAAGAAGGGGTTATCGATCAGCCCCAGCATTTT. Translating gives CASSEEGVIDQPQHF.

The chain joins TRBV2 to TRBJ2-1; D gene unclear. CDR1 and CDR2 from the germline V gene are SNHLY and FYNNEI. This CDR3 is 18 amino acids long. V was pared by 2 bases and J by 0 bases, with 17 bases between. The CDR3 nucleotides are TGTGCCAGCAGTGAAAGAAGGCTGGCGGCGAGCTCCTACAATGAGCAGTTCTTC. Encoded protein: CASSERRLAASSYNEQFF.

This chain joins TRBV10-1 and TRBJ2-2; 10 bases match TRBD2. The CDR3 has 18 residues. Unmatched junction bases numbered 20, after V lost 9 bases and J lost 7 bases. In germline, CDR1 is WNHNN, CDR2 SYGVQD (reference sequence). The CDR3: CASTSGLAGVVEVGELFF. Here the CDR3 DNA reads TGCGCCAGTACCTCGGGGCTAGCGGGGGTTGTGGAGGTCGGGGAGCTGTTTTTT.

The CDR3 DNA is TGCGCCAGCAGCCAAGATACAGGGGGCAACACTGAAGCTTTCTTT. The encoded protein is CASSQDTGGNTEAFF. The J gene is TRBJ1-1, the V gene TRBV4-1; 9 nucleotides align to TRBD1. The germline V gene has CDR1 MGHRA and CDR2 YSYEKL. This CDR3 region has 15 residues. The V gene end was trimmed by 0 bases and the J gene end by 2 bases; junction bases not matched to a gene: 1.

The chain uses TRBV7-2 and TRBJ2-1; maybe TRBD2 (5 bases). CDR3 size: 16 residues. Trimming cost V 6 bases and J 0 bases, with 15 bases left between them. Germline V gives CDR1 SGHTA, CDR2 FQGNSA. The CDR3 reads CASSPGLQSSYNEQFF. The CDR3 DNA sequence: TGTGCCAGCAGTCCCGGACTGCAGAGCTCCTACAATGAGCAGTTCTTC.

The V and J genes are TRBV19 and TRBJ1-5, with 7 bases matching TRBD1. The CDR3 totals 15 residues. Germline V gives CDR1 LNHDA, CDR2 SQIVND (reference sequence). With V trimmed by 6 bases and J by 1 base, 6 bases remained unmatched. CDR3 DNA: TGTGCCAGTAGCCCGGGACAGCGCAGCAATCAGCCCCAGCATTTT. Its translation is CASSPGQRSNQPQHF.

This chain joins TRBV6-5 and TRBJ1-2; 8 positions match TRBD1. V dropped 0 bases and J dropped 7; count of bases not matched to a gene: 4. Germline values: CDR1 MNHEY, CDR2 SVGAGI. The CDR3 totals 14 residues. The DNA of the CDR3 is TGTGCCAGCAGTTACTCGGGACAGGCCCGTGGCTACACCTTC. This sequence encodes CASSYSGQARGYTF.